Each of the 21 T cell receptor beta chains below was sequenced from the same sample in a study of blood T cells in healthy people across ages (dated by TCRdb to between 2015 and 2017). Libraries were prepared through 5' RACE. Sequencer: Illumina HiSeq 2500. A second PCR of roughly 7 to 11 cycles was performed with a sample-barcoded 5' primer and a J-beta primer mix. TCRdb reran the public reads through fastp at Q25 and MiXCR, keeping productive beta chains. Rows merge per CDR3 protein into single entries with the most common DNA and genes. A total of over a million distinct CDR3 sequences appear in this sample, 42% of them only once. The top ten constitute 7% to 9% of the sample. Input material: blood. All receptors come from a woman under 30 in good health.

The CDR3 sequence: CASSPLGLAGGNTGELFF. The CDR3 nucleotides are TGTGCCAGCAGCCCGTTGGGACTAGCGGGAGGAAACACCGGGGAGCTGTTTTTT. The rearrangement joins TRBV3-1 to TRBJ2-2; 15 nucleotides line up with TRBD2. The V and J ends lost 4 bases and 2 bases, in that order; junction bases with no gene match: 5. This CDR3 spans 18 amino acids. CDR1 and CDR2 (germline): LGHDT, YNNKEL (reference sequence).

The V gene is TRBV6-5, the J gene TRBJ2-1; D ambiguous. Germline V lookup: CDR1 MNHEY, CDR2 SVGAGI. This CDR3 is built from 15 residues. Trimming took off 6 bases at V and 2 bases at J, with 14 bases between the two ends. CDR3 residues: CASSPPGNAYNEQFF. The DNA of the CDR3 is TGTGCCAGCAGCCCTCCGGGTAATGCCTACAATGAGCAGTTCTTC.

J is TRBJ2-7 and V is TRBV6-1, with 12 nucleotides matching TRBD1. With 6 bases clipped from V and 4 bases from J, the junction kept 10 bases outside the gene matches. Germline-derived CDR1 and CDR2 are MNHNS and SASEGT. The length of the CDR3 is 16 residues. In DNA form, the CDR3 reads TGTGCCAGCAGGGGACAGGGGGCCAAGTATCTATACGAGCAGTACTTC. Its protein product is CASRGQGAKYLYEQYF.

The rearrangement links TRBV5-1 to TRBJ2-2; D gene uncertain. The CDR3 loop spans 17 amino acids. Per the germline V gene, CDR1 is SGHRS and CDR2 is YFSETQ. Trimming removed 4 bases from V and 4 bases from J, with 20 bases in between. The CDR3 DNA reads as TGCGCCAGCAGCGAGCAAGCAAGACCGCTGGGCACCGGGGAGCTGTTTTTT. Translating gives CASSEQARPLGTGELFF.

The chain recombines TRBV6-1 with TRBJ2-7; D perhaps matches TRBD2 (6 bases). Germline-derived CDR1 and CDR2 are MNHNS and SASEGT. The V gene lost 1 base and the J gene lost 1 base, with 11 bases spanning the gap. CDR3 size: 15 residues. DNA for the CDR3: TGTGCCAGCAGTGAAGGAGTGGGGGGATCCTACGAGCAGTACTTC. Translated, it gives CASSEGVGGSYEQYF.

As to this clonotype: A read error may be the cause here, since a much bigger clone is one base away. DNA of the CDR3: TGTGCCATCAGTGGACTAGCGGAAGACAGTGAGCAGTTCTTC. Translating gives CAISGLAEDSEQFF. V is TRBV10-3 and J is TRBJ2-1; 9 nucleotides align to TRBD2. This CDR3 spans 14 amino acids. The junction had 7 bases not matched to a gene; V was cut back by 4 bases and J by 9 bases. Looked up from germline, CDR1 is ENHRY and CDR2 is SYGVKD.

This clonotype has just a few counts. The chain combines TRBV28 with TRBJ2-1; 9 bases line up with TRBD2. Germline trimming cut 8 bases from V and 1 base from J; bases unmatched to any gene: 6. The CDR3 covers 15 residues. Germline values: CDR1 MDHEN, CDR2 SYDVKM. DNA for the CDR3: TGTGCCAGCCTCGTAGCGGGGGTTTCCTACAATGAGCAGTTCTTC. It specifies CASLVAGVSYNEQFF.

This clonotype was counted ten times or more. V usage is TRBV12-3 or TRBV12-4 and J usage is TRBJ2-7; tentatively, D is TRBD1 or TRBD2 (5 bases each). This CDR3 has 13 amino acids. Trimming cost V 4 bases and J 5 bases, with 12 bases left between them. The CDR3 loop is CASSSQGDDEQYF. The CDR3 DNA reads TGTGCCAGCAGTTCCCAAGGGGACGACGAGCAGTACTTC.

The CDR3 region has the DNA TGTGCCAGCAGTTTGGTTCCCAGGGTCGGCTACACCTTC. Residues: CASSLVPRVGYTF. The chain couples TRBV12-3 or TRBV12-4 to TRBJ1-2; D might be TRBD1 (5 bases). The V and J ends lost 3 bases and 8 bases respectively, with 13 bases between them. The CDR3 contains 13 residues.

For this clonotype: Mismatch with germline at one junction end may stem from a read error. The gene calls are TRBV14 and TRBJ1-1, with D possibly TRBD1 on 6 matching bases. CDR1 SGHDN and CDR2 FVKESK come from the germline V gene. The CDR3 loop spans 17 amino acids. This chain's CDR3 is CAGSRYFGGGKGTEAFF. The DNA for the CDR3 is TGTGCCGGCAGCCGCTACTTTGGGGGCGGGAAGGGCACTGAAGCTTTCTTT. Filled out from reference TRBV14 and TRBJ1-1, the complete variable domain reads EAGVTQFPSHSVIEKGQTVTLRCDPISGHDNLYWYRRVMGKEIKFLLHFVKESKQDESGMPNNRFLAERTGGTYSTLKVQPAELEDSGVYFCAGSRYFGGGKGTEAFFGQGTRLTVV.

The chain recombines TRBV6-5 with TRBJ1-4, with unresolved D. The length of the CDR3 is 14 residues. The germline V and J ends were trimmed by 4 bases and 7 bases, with 13 bases remaining between them. CDR1 is MNHEY, CDR2 SVGAGI, per germline. Here the CDR3 reads CASSSDGVGEKLFF. In DNA form, the CDR3 reads TGTGCCAGCAGTTCCGACGGGGTGGGTGAAAAACTGTTTTTT.

The chain joins TRBV6-6 to TRBJ1-2, with D maybe TRBD1 (5 bases). The CDR3 runs to 14 residues. V lost 2 bases, J lost 5 bases, and 12 bases lay in between. Germline assignment: CDR1 MNHNY and CDR2 SVGAGI (reference sequence). For the CDR3, the DNA is TGTGCCAGCAGTTACGTGACAGAGAATTATGGCTACACCTTC. It codes for CASSYVTENYGYTF.

This clonotype has more than one count but fewer than ten. The chain is built from TRBV7-9 and TRBJ1-2; D not resolved. V was trimmed by 5 bases and J by 5 bases, leaving 12 bases between them. CDR3 length equals 13 residues. Germline V gene sequence: CDR1 SEHNR, CDR2 FQNEAQ (reference sequence). The CDR3 spells CASSPHGDYGYTF. The CDR3 nucleotides are TGTGCCAGCAGCCCACACGGGGATTATGGCTACACCTTC.

This clonotype was found once. The genes are TRBV7-9 and TRBJ2-7; a weak D match, TRBD2 (5 bases). V was shortened by 4 bases and J by 9 bases, with 13 bases between the two germline ends. This CDR3 has 12 residues. Looked up from germline, CDR1 is SEHNR and CDR2 is FQNEAQ (reference sequence). The CDR3 here is CASSSEARGQYF. Written as DNA, the CDR3 is TGTGCCAGCAGCTCCGAGGCTCGGGGGCAGTACTTC.

This clonotype turned up a few times. The chain combines TRBV2 with TRBJ1-2; tentative D call: TRBD1 (5 bases). Trimming pared 7 bases from V and 3 bases from J, leaving 18 bases between. Germline V gene lookup returns CDR1 SNHLY and CDR2 FYNNEI. This CDR3 contains 15 residues. The CDR3 region is CASITLGAGDYGYTF. DNA for the CDR3: TGTGCCAGCATTACCTTAGGGGCCGGAGACTATGGCTACACCTTC.

This clonotype showed up just a few times. This chain joins TRBV6-5 and TRBJ2-7; no reliable D call. V was pared by 7 bases and J by 1 base, with 11 bases between. The CDR3 covers 13 residues. From germline, CDR1 is MNHEY and CDR2 SVGAGI. As DNA, the CDR3 is TGTGCCAGCACCGAAACAGCATCCTACGAGCAGTACTTC. As protein: CASTETASYEQYF.

This clonotype was seen a single time. This chain joins TRBV18 and TRBJ2-1; TRBD1 aligns across 9 bases. This CDR3 is 15 amino acids long. Germline trimming cut 4 bases from V and 5 bases from J; bases unmatched to any gene: 6. Per germline, CDR1 KGHSH and CDR2 LQKENI. As DNA, the CDR3 is TGTGCCAGCTCACGCAGGGACAGGGACAACAATGAGCAGTTCTTC. It specifies CASSRRDRDNNEQFF. Variable domain in full (rest from reference TRBV18 and TRBJ2-1): NAGVMQNPRHLVRRRGQEARLRCSPMKGHSHVYWYRQLPEEGLKFMVYLQKENIIDESGMPKERFSAEFPKEGPSILRIQQVVRGDSAAYFCASSRRDRDNNEQFFGPGTRLTVL.

This clonotype was found a few times. V and J are TRBV6-1 and TRBJ1-5; D may be TRBD1 (5 bases). The CDR3 runs 15 residues. The ends were cut back, 6 bases at V and 0 bases at J, with 12 bases in the middle. Germline V gene data show CDR1 as MNHNS and CDR2 as SASEGT. The chain's CDR3 is CASRPDRYSNQPQHF. The CDR3 region has the DNA TGTGCCAGCAGACCCGACAGATATAGCAATCAGCCCCAGCATTTT.

The rearrangement joins TRBV28 to TRBJ2-1, with 8 bases lining up with TRBD2. Germline V lookup: CDR1 MDHEN, CDR2 SYDVKM. The CDR3 consists of 19 residues. The V and J ends lost 4 bases and 5 bases, in that order; junction bases with no gene match: 19. CDR3 loop: CASSCIPPCAGGINNEQFF. CDR3 in DNA: TGTGCCAGCAGTTGTATTCCGCCCTGCGCGGGGGGCATAAACAATGAGCAGTTCTTC.

The chain combines TRBV7-9 with TRBJ2-1; TRBD2 agrees at 12 bases. This CDR3 spans 18 amino acids. The germline CDR1 and CDR2 sequences are SEHNR and FQNEAQ (reference sequence). With 5 bases clipped from V and 0 bases from J, the junction kept 8 bases outside the gene matches. In DNA form, the CDR3 reads TGTGCCAGCAGCGAGGGACTAGCGGGTTCAAGCTCCTACAATGAGCAGTTCTTC. The encoded protein is CASSEGLAGSSSYNEQFF.

V gene TRBV25-1 combines with J gene TRBJ1-1; possible D gene TRBD1, 6 bases. The CDR3 is 15 residues long. Trimming removed 1 base from V and 5 bases from J, with 14 bases in between. The V gene's germline CDR1 is MGHDK and CDR2 SYGVNS. CDR3 sequence: CASSESWGAATEAFF. Here the CDR3 DNA reads TGTGCCAGCAGTGAATCTTGGGGGGCTGCGACTGAAGCTTTCTTT.